The 15 T cell receptor beta chains listed next were all sequenced from one sample in a study of shared clonotypes between healthy human individuals. The method was immunoSEQ multiplex PCR; TCRdb's version includes in-frame clones alone and lacks a portion of them. The sample comprises millions of clones, over 85% of which are singletons, and under 0.15% rests with the top ten. The source material was naive CD4+ T cells sorted from blood. Indicated subset: CD45RA+ positively selected. These receptors were taken from a young man in good health.

This rearrangement joins TRBV19 to TRBJ1-2; tentative D call: TRBD1 (5 bases). This CDR3 spans 16 amino acids. The germline V and J ends were trimmed by 5 bases and 6 bases, with 22 bases remaining between them. Germline V gives CDR1 LNHDA, CDR2 SQIVND (reference sequence). CDR3 DNA sequence: TGTGCCAGTAGTTTGGCAGGGCCCGTGAGGGGACATGGCTACACCTTC. Translated, it gives CASSLAGPVRGHGYTF.

This clone has ten or more counts. The chain recombines TRBV11-2 with TRBJ1-1; no definite D call. The CDR3 runs 14 residues. Germline-derived CDR1 and CDR2 are SGHAT and FQNNGV. Trimming took off 5 bases at V and 0 bases at J, with 10 bases between the two ends. CDR3 sequence (DNA): TGTGCCAGCAGCCTCCAGATGATGAACACTGAAGCTTTCTTT. This translates into CASSLQMMNTEAFF.

This clone was detected once. The chain joins TRBV7-9 to TRBJ2-1, with no clear D. The CDR3 is 15 amino acids. V lost 5 bases to trimming and J lost 5 bases, with 16 bases between them. Per the germline V gene, CDR1 is SEHNR and CDR2 is FQNEAQ (reference sequence). CDR3 region: CASSPPPPPDNEQFF. The CDR3 coding sequence is TGTGCCAGCAGCCCCCCCCCGCCACCAGACAATGAGCAGTTCTTC.

The CDR3 loop is CASSDSPNQPQHF. The DNA for the CDR3 is TGTGCCAGCAGTGATTCACCTAATCAGCCCCAGCATTTT. This sequence joins TRBV6-4 and TRBJ1-5; D uncertain. V was clipped by 3 bases and J by 4 bases, with 7 bases between them. Germline V gene data show CDR1 as MRHNA and CDR2 as SNTAGT. CDR3 size: 13 residues.

The chain recombines TRBV4-3 with TRBJ2-5; TRBD1 might be the D (6 bases). This CDR3 comprises 15 residues. The ends were cut back, 0 bases at V and 2 bases at J, with 10 bases in the middle. CDR1 is LGHNA, CDR2 YSLEER, per germline. The DNA for the CDR3 is TGCGCCAGCAGCCAAGAGGGTACAGGGCAAGAGACCCAGTACTTC. Its protein is CASSQEGTGQETQYF.

This clone was found once. Other DNA sequences within the sample encode an identical CDR3. The J gene is TRBJ1-1, the V gene TRBV19, with D tentatively TRBD1 (6 bases). Germline CDR1 is LNHDA and CDR2 is SQIVND (reference sequence). V shed 3 bases and J shed 1 base, with 9 bases lying between them. There are 14 residues in the CDR3. The CDR3 DNA sequence: TGTGCCAGTAGTATTCAGGGGCAGAACACTGAAGCTTTCTTT. Protein: CASSIQGQNTEAFF.

As DNA, the CDR3 is TGTGCCAGCAGGTATTCGGGACCTTCCTTGAACACTGAAGCTTTCTTT. This gives the protein CASRYSGPSLNTEAFF. The J gene is TRBJ1-1, the V gene TRBV28; possibly TRBD1 for D (5 bases). The germline CDR1 and CDR2 sequences are MDHEN and SYDVKM. The V gene lost 6 bases and the J gene lost 0 bases, with 17 bases spanning the gap. This CDR3 comprises 16 residues.

The table lists this clone with a few counts. This rearrangement joins TRBV10-1 to TRBJ1-1; TRBD1 is a possible D gene (6 bases). CDR3 size: 13 residues. CDR1 WNHNN and CDR2 SYGVQD come from the germline V gene (reference sequence). V was shortened by 0 bases and J by 7 bases, with 9 bases between the two germline ends. This CDR3 reads CASSESNRVEAFF. CDR3 DNA: TGCGCCAGCAGTGAGTCGAACAGGGTTGAAGCTTTCTTT.

V and J are TRBV6-1 and TRBJ2-7; TRBD1 agrees at 7 bases. The CDR3 has 14 amino acids. The junction had 6 bases not matched to a gene; V was cut back by 7 bases and J by 0 bases. Germline-derived CDR1 and CDR2 are MNHNS and SASEGT. The CDR3 DNA follows: TGTGCCAGCACCCGGGACAGCTTCTCCTACGAGCAGTACTTC. As protein: CASTRDSFSYEQYF.

Comments on this clone: The same CDR3 also results from other DNA sequences found in this sample. V and J are TRBV6-1 and TRBJ2-7, with D possibly matching TRBD1 (5 bases). This CDR3 has 12 amino acids. The germline V and J ends were trimmed by 7 bases and 1 base, with 8 bases remaining between them. CDR1 and CDR2 (germline): MNHNS, SASEGT. CDR3 sequence: CASNDRSYEQYF. As DNA, the CDR3 is TGTGCCAGCAACGACAGATCCTACGAGCAGTACTTC.

The gene calls are TRBV30 and TRBJ2-3, with 13 nucleotides matching TRBD2. V lost 0 bases to trimming and J lost 1 base; unmatched junction nucleotides: 7. The CDR3 has 18 residues. The V gene's germline CDR1 is GTSNPN and CDR2 SVGIG (reference sequence). The CDR3 DNA reads as TGTGCCTGGAGTGTACTAAGGACTAGCGGGAGCCGCACAGATACGCAGTATTTT. Its translation is CAWSVLRTSGSRTDTQYF.

The chain joins TRBV19 to TRBJ1-1; unclear D gene. Germline V lookup: CDR1 LNHDA, CDR2 SQIVND (reference sequence). Trimming took off 1 base at V and 0 bases at J, with 6 bases between the two ends. The CDR3 has 14 amino acids. CDR3 DNA: TGTGCCAGTAGTATAGGGGCGATGAACACTGAAGCTTTCTTT. Translation: CASSIGAMNTEAFF.

The chain links TRBV7-9 to TRBJ1-6; no clear D gene. Trimming shortened V by 4 bases and J by 7 bases, and 11 bases separated the two germline ends. Per the germline V gene, CDR1 is SEHNR and CDR2 is FQNEAQ (reference sequence). The CDR3 consists of 14 residues. CDR3 DNA sequence: TGTGCCAGCAGCTGGAACGGGCAAAATTCACCCCTCCACTTT. Protein product: CASSWNGQNSPLHF.

This clone was detected ten times or more. This chain joins TRBV6-6 and TRBJ1-6; weak D call: TRBD1 (5 bases). The CDR3 loop spans 16 amino acids. The V gene lost 0 bases and the J gene lost 8 bases, with 14 bases spanning the gap. CDR1 MNHNY and CDR2 SVGAGI come from the germline V gene (reference sequence). The CDR3 nucleotides are TGTGCCAGCAGTTACTCCTCTCAGGGTAACCATTCACCCCTCCACTTT. Translating it yields CASSYSSQGNHSPLHF.

The J gene is TRBJ1-4, the V gene TRBV5-4, with D possibly being TRBD1 (5 bases). The CDR3 totals 17 residues. V dropped 0 bases and J dropped 8 bases, with 20 bases sitting between them. Germline values: CDR1 SGHNT, CDR2 YYREEE (reference sequence). The CDR3 spells CASSLAGSGLTTEKLFF. CDR3 sequence (DNA): TGTGCCAGCAGCTTGGCCGGCTCGGGGCTAACTACGGAAAAACTGTTTTTT.